These 12 T cell receptor beta chains originate from one sample sequenced in a study of control samples from healthy donors and cancer patients. Some clones are missing from TCRdb's copy, which holds only in-frame ones; the method was immunoSEQ multiplex PCR. Seen here are around 130,000 clones, roughly nine tenths observed once, and the top ten hold almost 40%. Material for sequencing was blood. These receptors all stem from a man over 45 in good health.

There are a few counts of this clone. V gene TRBV19 combines with J gene TRBJ1-1; D remains ambiguous. CDR3 length: 15 residues. Trimming left V 3 bases short and J 2 bases short, with 13 bases between. Germline CDR1 and CDR2: LNHDA and SQIVND (reference sequence). CDR3 sequence reads: CASSIAVLVNTEAFF. Written as DNA, the CDR3 is TGTGCCAGTAGTATCGCAGTTCTAGTTAACACTGAAGCTTTCTTT.

The chain joins TRBV7-2 to TRBJ2-3; D might be TRBD1 or TRBD2, each matching 5 bases. The V gene's germline CDR1 is SGHTA and CDR2 FQGNSA. The V end lost 4 bases, the J end lost 2 bases, and 10 bases lay between the germline ends. The CDR3 is 14 amino acids. The CDR3: CASSYRGPTDTQYF. CDR3 nucleotides: TGTGCCAGCAGCTACCGGGGACCCACAGATACGCAGTATTTT.

This clone occurred once. The genes are TRBV18 and TRBJ1-2; D is undetermined. Germline assignment: CDR1 KGHSH and CDR2 LQKENI. V was clipped by 3 bases and J by 6 bases, with 11 bases between them. This CDR3 has 13 amino acids. DNA for the CDR3: TGTGCCAGCTCACCGGCAGGTTTGGATGGCTACACCTTC. Protein product: CASSPAGLDGYTF.

The genes are TRBV10-2 and TRBJ1-2; D is perhaps TRBD1 (6 bases). V gave up 6 bases and J gave up 2 bases, with 10 bases separating them. The CDR3 sequence is 13 residues long. Germline CDR1 reads WSHSY; CDR2 reads SAAADI. DNA of the CDR3: TGCGCCAGCAGACTGGACAGCAACTATGGCTACACCTTC. Translating it yields CASRLDSNYGYTF.

The chain combines TRBV11-2 with TRBJ1-1; TRBD1 aligns across 7 bases. This CDR3 is built from 15 residues. The V gene end was trimmed by 5 bases and the J gene end by 1 base; junction bases not matched to a gene: 7. Germline V lookup: CDR1 SGHAT, CDR2 FQNNGV. CDR3 protein: CASSTVRGQNTEAFF. CDR3 nucleotide sequence: TGTGCCAGCAGCACTGTGAGGGGGCAGAACACTGAAGCTTTCTTT.

V and J are TRBV29-1 and TRBJ2-7; D is perhaps TRBD1 (6 bases). Germline CDR1 reads SQVTM; CDR2 reads ANQGSEA. V was clipped by 6 bases and J by 3 bases, with 15 bases between them. CDR3 length: 13 residues. The CDR3 DNA reads TGCAGCGTGGGGGCCCCAGGACACTACGAGCAGTACTTC. Translating gives CSVGAPGHYEQYF.

The CDR3 loop reads CASSVTRDRGPWNEAFF. DNA of the CDR3: TGTGCCAGCAGCGTAACCCGGGACAGGGGACCCTGGAATGAAGCTTTCTTT. V is TRBV9 and J is TRBJ1-1, with 10 nucleotides matching TRBD1. CDR1 is SGDLS and CDR2 is YYNGEE in the germline V gene. CDR3 length: 17 amino acids. The trim removed 1 base at V and 7 bases at J, leaving 13 bases unmatched.

The chain links TRBV6-1 to TRBJ2-7; possibly TRBD2 for D (6 bases). V was cut by 3 bases and J by 0 bases, with 15 bases left in between. This CDR3 contains 16 residues. Germline-derived CDR1 and CDR2 are MNHNS and SASEGT. CDR3 nucleotides: TGTGCCAGCAGTGACGCTCGGGGGTCAGTCTCCTACGAGCAGTACTTC. Translating gives CASSDARGSVSYEQYF.

The chain links TRBV21-1 to TRBJ2-2; TRBD1 was called by the table and not checked on the DNA. TRBV21-1 is a pseudogene segment. This CDR3 has 15 amino acids. DNA of the CDR3: TGTGCCAGCAGCAACTACGACAGGATAACCGGGGAGCTGTTTTTT. This translates into CASSNYDRITGELFF.

This rearrangement joins TRBV19 to TRBJ1-1; D is unresolved. V was clipped by 4 bases and J by 0 bases, with 6 bases between them. The CDR3 sequence is 13 residues long. Germline CDR1 reads LNHDA; CDR2 reads SQIVND (reference sequence). Here the CDR3 reads CASSTSLNTEAFF. The CDR3 DNA reads TGTGCCAGTAGTACATCCCTGAACACTGAAGCTTTCTTT. The whole variable domain, filled in from reference TRBV19 and TRBJ1-1, reads DGGITQSPKYLFRKEGQNVTLSCEQNLNHDAMYWYRQDPGQGLRLIYYSQIVNDFQKGDIAEGYSVSREKKESFPLTVTSAQKNPTAFYLCASSTSLNTEAFFGQGTRLTVV.

The rearrangement joins TRBV6-1 to TRBJ1-5, with a tentative D call TRBD1 (6 bases). Germline-derived CDR1 and CDR2 are MNHNS and SASEGT. Trimming shortened V by 2 bases and J by 3 bases, and 17 bases separated the two germline ends. The CDR3 length is 17 residues. The CDR3 loop reads CASSEFGGQMINQPQHF. For the CDR3, the DNA is TGTGCCAGCAGTGAATTTGGGGGGCAGATGATCAATCAGCCCCAGCATTTT.

This chain connects TRBV9 to TRBJ1-1; D not resolved. V lost 1 base, J lost 0 bases, and 7 bases lay in between. Per the germline V gene, CDR1 is SGDLS and CDR2 is YYNGEE. This CDR3 spans 14 amino acids. The CDR3 reads CASSVKAMNTEAFF. The CDR3 DNA reads TGTGCCAGCAGCGTAAAAGCTATGAACACTGAAGCTTTCTTT.